This T cell receptor beta chain is from a study of identical twins. Study-level points and caveats: Cord blood's abundant beta clonotypes had fewer insertions, unlike memory repertoires.

All donors were healthy Caucasians. Template switching added a universal primer site, and cDNA bore unique molecular identifiers. Each CDR3 protein gets one entry after TCRdb re-called the 5' RACE reads with MiXCR. The top ten hold around 7.2% of the sample, which has hundreds of thousands of distinct CDR3 sequences, about 12% seen once. About this clonotype itself: Its antigen is not known.

These data were also filed under a second study, of yellow fever vaccine responses in identical twins.

Specimen: CD8+ T cells sorted from blood. This TCR was recovered from a woman under 30 in good health.

The CDR3 reads CASSPLRSRTNTGELFF. In DNA, the CDR3 is TGTGCCAGCTCACCCCTTAGATCAAGGACCAACACCGGGGAGCTGTTTTTT. The chain joins TRBV18 to TRBJ2-2, with no clear D. Germline V gene sequence: CDR1 KGHSH, CDR2 LQKENI. The CDR3 is 17 amino acids. The V and J ends lost 3 bases and 2 bases respectively, with 16 bases between them.